Listed below are T cell receptor beta chains from one sample, sequenced in a study of vaccination and CD4 T cells after COVID-19. TCRdb recomputed calls from the PCR reads with MiXCR, one row per CDR3 protein. The sample comprises about 9,700 distinct CDR3 sequences, roughly 76% of which are singletons, and less than 40% rests with the top ten. The antigens for these receptors are not known. The source material was CD4+ T cells from blood, cultured in vitro. The receptors come from a human donor who had recovered from COVID-19. Both conserved end residues are part of each CDR3.

J gene	V gene	CDR3 protein
TRBJ2-7	TRBV20-1	CSARDHRTSSYEQYF
TRBJ2-5	TRBV15	CATSRDPQETQYF
TRBJ2-2	TRBV24-1	CATSAEGLGELFF
TRBJ1-1	TRBV20-1	CSAYDSSEAFF
TRBJ2-3	TRBV19	CASSHSTDTQYF
TRBJ1-4	TRBV6-2/TRBV6-3	CASSYSGLKLFF
TRBJ2-5	TRBV7-9	CASSLESETQYF
TRBJ2-5	TRBV6-2/TRBV6-3	CASSYGFGGRGGGETQYF
TRBJ2-5	TRBV20-1	CSAGTSGVKETQYF
TRBJ2-1	TRBV19	CASSTSGTGAYNEQFF
TRBJ2-5	TRBV19	CASAEGAGVTQYF
TRBJ1-1	TRBV7-9	CASSPGYTEAFF